These T cell receptor beta chains were read from a single sample in a study of response to subunit inactivated influenza vaccine. TCRdb reanalysed the RT-PCR reads using MiXCR and keeps one entry per CDR3 protein. The repertoire includes around 580,000 distinct CDR3 sequences, approximately 14% of them detected once, and over 8.5% sits in the top ten. The sequencing used PBMCs from blood, collected 11 to 12 days after vaccination. The receptors were sampled from a man aged 45-65 years who received an inactivated influenza vaccine. The CDR3 runs from the conserved cysteine through the conserved F or W. The D gene is left open where the match is weak. Where a row states a size, it is once, few, many or the class of an expanded clone; other rows omit it.

v_call: TRBV3-1; clone_size: -; d_call: -; j_call: TRBJ2-1; cdr3_nt: TGTGCCAGCAGCCAAGGGGGGGCTAGTCCGCAGTTCTTC; cdr3_aa: CASSQGGASPQFF
v_call: TRBV4-2; clone_size: -; d_call: -; j_call: TRBJ1-3; cdr3_nt: TGTGCCAGCAGCCAAAGTCTCAGCGACTCTGGAAACACCATATATTTT; cdr3_aa: CASSQSLSDSGNTIYF
v_call: TRBV29-1; clone_size: -; d_call: -; j_call: TRBJ2-2; cdr3_nt: TGCAGCGTTGAGGGAGGAAGCGGGGAGCTGTTTTTT; cdr3_aa: CSVEGGSGELFF
v_call: TRBV20-1; clone_size: once; d_call: -; j_call: TRBJ1-3; cdr3_nt: TGCAGTGCTAGAGATTTTAGAACTAACTCTGGAAACACCATATATTTT; cdr3_aa: CSARDFRTNSGNTIYF
v_call: TRBV27; clone_size: few; d_call: TRBD1; j_call: TRBJ2-7; cdr3_nt: TGTGCCAGCAGTTCCAACCACGTGACAGGGGCCTCGGGGCAGTACTTC; cdr3_aa: CASSSNHVTGASGQYF
v_call: TRBV4-3; clone_size: -; d_call: -; j_call: TRBJ2-2; cdr3_nt: TGCGCCAGCAGCATGGGACGCGGGTTGTGGGCCGACACCGGGGAGCTGTTTTTT; cdr3_aa: CASSMGRGLWADTGELFF
v_call: TRBV7-2; clone_size: -; d_call: -; j_call: TRBJ2-4; cdr3_nt: TGTGCCAGCAGCTTAAAACAGGGCCCAGCCAAAAACATTCAGTACTTC; cdr3_aa: CASSLKQGPAKNIQYF
v_call: TRBV4-1; clone_size: few; d_call: -; j_call: TRBJ2-2; cdr3_nt: TGCGCCAGCAGCCAAGATCAAACGGGCCTATTCGGGGAGCTGTTTTTT; cdr3_aa: CASSQDQTGLFGELFF
v_call: TRBV6-2/TRBV6-3; clone_size: few; d_call: TRBD2; j_call: TRBJ2-1; cdr3_nt: TGTGCCAGTGGACTAGTCATGAAGCAGTTCTTC; cdr3_aa: CASGLVMKQFF
v_call: TRBV12-3/TRBV12-4; clone_size: -; d_call: -; j_call: TRBJ2-2; cdr3_nt: TGTGCCAGCAGCCGGGACCTAAACACCGGGGAGCTGTTTTTT; cdr3_aa: CASSRDLNTGELFF
v_call: TRBV5-6; clone_size: -; d_call: TRBD1; j_call: TRBJ1-5; cdr3_nt: TGTGCCAGCAGCTACACACGGGACAGGGGGACTCAGCCCCAACATTTT; cdr3_aa: CASSYTRDRGTQPQHF
v_call: TRBV27; clone_size: few; d_call: TRBD1; j_call: TRBJ2-1; cdr3_nt: TGTGCCAGCAAGACAGGGTTTAATGAGCAGTTCTTC; cdr3_aa: CASKTGFNEQFF
v_call: TRBV27; clone_size: -; d_call: -; j_call: TRBJ2-6; cdr3_nt: TGTGCCAGCAGTTCAGGGGCGTCTGGGGCCAACGTCCTGACTTTC; cdr3_aa: CASSSGASGANVLTF
v_call: TRBV7-8; clone_size: few; d_call: -; j_call: TRBJ1-2; cdr3_nt: TGTGCCAGCAGCCTTACCCGACAGGTAGATGGCTACACCTTC; cdr3_aa: CASSLTRQVDGYTF
v_call: TRBV29-1; clone_size: few; d_call: TRBD1; j_call: TRBJ2-2; cdr3_nt: TGCAGCGTTGAAATCCGGGACAGGGGTAACACCGGGGAGCTGTTTTTT; cdr3_aa: CSVEIRDRGNTGELFF
v_call: TRBV12-3/TRBV12-4; clone_size: -; d_call: -; j_call: TRBJ1-2; cdr3_nt: TGTGCCAGCAGTTTTACGGACCCCATCGGCTACACCTTC; cdr3_aa: CASSFTDPIGYTF
v_call: TRBV9; clone_size: -; d_call: -; j_call: TRBJ2-7; cdr3_nt: TGTGCCAGCGCCCCAACGGGGAAAGGCTACGAGCAGTACTTC; cdr3_aa: CASAPTGKGYEQYF
v_call: TRBV3-1; clone_size: few; d_call: -; j_call: TRBJ2-3; cdr3_nt: TGTGCCAGCAGCCAAGTTCTAGTGGGGGCAGATACGCAGTATTTT; cdr3_aa: CASSQVLVGADTQYF
v_call: TRBV3-1; clone_size: many; d_call: TRBD1; j_call: TRBJ2-5; cdr3_nt: TGTGCCAGCAGTCAAGATGGGACAGGGGAGACCCAGTACTTC; cdr3_aa: CASSQDGTGETQYF
v_call: TRBV7-6; clone_size: few; d_call: TRBD1; j_call: TRBJ2-1; cdr3_nt: TGTGCCAGCAGCTTAGTGTGGGACAGGGGATACAATGAGCAGTTCTTC; cdr3_aa: CASSLVWDRGYNEQFF
v_call: TRBV15; clone_size: -; d_call: -; j_call: TRBJ2-3; cdr3_nt: TGTGCCACCAGCAGGTCCAAGGGGGGAGTGGCAGATACGCAGTATTTT; cdr3_aa: CATSRSKGGVADTQYF
v_call: TRBV20-1; clone_size: -; d_call: -; j_call: TRBJ1-3; cdr3_nt: TGCAGTGCTGAGGGGTTTCCGGGAAACACCATATATTTT; cdr3_aa: CSAEGFPGNTIYF
v_call: TRBV12-3/TRBV12-4; clone_size: -; d_call: TRBD1; j_call: TRBJ2-6; cdr3_nt: TGTGCCAGCAGTCCGACAGGGTATCTTCTCTCTGGGGCCAACGTCCTGACTTTC; cdr3_aa: CASSPTGYLLSGANVLTF
v_call: TRBV4-2; clone_size: few; d_call: -; j_call: TRBJ2-1; cdr3_nt: TGTGCCAGCAGCGACTCATCAAGTATATACAATGAGCAGTTCTTC; cdr3_aa: CASSDSSSIYNEQFF
v_call: TRBV12-3/TRBV12-4; clone_size: -; d_call: TRBD2; j_call: TRBJ2-1; cdr3_nt: TGTGCCAGCAGTTTATATGGGACTAGCGGACAACAGTTCTTC; cdr3_aa: CASSLYGTSGQQFF
v_call: TRBV9; clone_size: -; d_call: -; j_call: TRBJ2-2; cdr3_nt: TGTGCCAGCAGCGTAGAGGGGGGGACCGGGGAGCTGTTTTTT; cdr3_aa: CASSVEGGTGELFF
v_call: TRBV3-1; clone_size: -; d_call: TRBD1; j_call: TRBJ2-1; cdr3_nt: TGTGCCAGCAGGAACCCGGGACAGGGAAGCAATGAGCAGTTCTTC; cdr3_aa: CASRNPGQGSNEQFF
v_call: TRBV7-2; clone_size: few; d_call: TRBD1; j_call: TRBJ2-5; cdr3_nt: TGTGCCAGCAGCTTAGTACAGGGGGCTTGGGAGACCCAGTACTTC; cdr3_aa: CASSLVQGAWETQYF
v_call: TRBV7-2; clone_size: -; d_call: TRBD2; j_call: TRBJ2-5; cdr3_nt: TGTGCCAGCAGCTTATCCCCGGTCGGAGCGGGGGGAGAGACCCAGTACTTC; cdr3_aa: CASSLSPVGAGGETQYF
v_call: TRBV7-2; clone_size: many; d_call: TRBD2; j_call: TRBJ2-7; cdr3_nt: TGTGCCAGCAGCCCAGCCGGGACTAGCTATGGCGAGCAGTACTTC; cdr3_aa: CASSPAGTSYGEQYF
v_call: TRBV9; clone_size: -; d_call: -; j_call: TRBJ2-3; cdr3_nt: TGTGCCAGCAGCGTAGAGGGGGGAAATCTCGCAGATACGCAGTATTTT; cdr3_aa: CASSVEGGNLADTQYF
v_call: TRBV29-1; clone_size: few; d_call: -; j_call: TRBJ2-1; cdr3_nt: TGCAGCGTTGAAGATTTTGAATTGGGGGCTGACAATGAGCAGTTCTTC; cdr3_aa: CSVEDFELGADNEQFF
v_call: TRBV10-1; clone_size: few; d_call: -; j_call: TRBJ2-1; cdr3_nt: TGCGCCAGCAGTCTCAGCAATACTTACAATGAGCAGTTCTTC; cdr3_aa: CASSLSNTYNEQFF